A selection of T cell receptor beta chains follows, all from one sample in a study of identifying expanded T cells in peripheral blood. Here immunoSEQ multiplex PCR was the method, and the copy in TCRdb shows in-frame clones only, minus some. The table lists about 120,000 clones, over 65% of them singletons. The sample consisted of blood. The receptors originated from a person aged 18 to 75 in good health. The CDR3 runs from the conserved cysteine through the conserved F or W. Each record gives: J gene, V gene, clone size, D gene, CDR3 DNA, CDR3 protein. A D gene is named only where the DNA matches it firmly. Size tells how often a clone was seen (once, few, many) or the class of an expanded clone, and some rows leave it out.

TRBJ2-5 | TRBV19 | . | . | TGTGCCAGTAGTATGGATACGAGGGGGGCCCAAGAGACCCAGTACTTC | CASSMDTRGAQETQYF
TRBJ2-2 | TRBV9 | . | TRBD2 | TGTGCCAGCAGCACCCGGACTAGGGAAGACACCGGGGAGCTGTTTTTT | CASSTRTREDTGELFF
TRBJ2-1 | TRBV10-3 | . | . | TGTGCCATCAGTGGGGGGCTAGCGGAGAGTGAGCAGTTCTTC | CAISGGLAESEQFF
TRBJ1-2 | TRBV29-1 | . | . | TGCAGCGTTCCGATCCAGTTCTATGGCTACACCTTC | CSVPIQFYGYTF
TRBJ1-2 | TRBV18 | . | . | TGTGCCAGCTCACCCCTGAAGAACGGCTATGGCTACACCTTC | CASSPLKNGYGYTF
TRBJ2-1 | TRBV11-3 | . | . | TGTGCCAGCAGCTTAGATCTATGGTTGGGAGGGGGGGCCGCTGAGCAGTTCTTC | CASSLDLWLGGGAAEQFF
TRBJ2-5 | TRBV30 | few | . | TGTGCCTGGACCCGTGACAGGGTGGGGGGAGAGACCCAGTACTTC | CAWTRDRVGGETQYF
TRBJ1-6 | TRBV2 | . | . | TGTGCCAGCAGTGAACGTAGGGGCAGTAATTCACCCCTCCACTTT | CASSERRGSNSPLHF
TRBJ1-2 | TRBV6-1 | few | . | TGTGCCAGCAGTGCTGAGCCCGGCTACACCTTC | CASSAEPGYTF
TRBJ1-5 | TRBV16 | . | . | TGTGCCAGCAGCCACGGCGCGAATCAGCCCCAGCATTTT | CASSHGANQPQHF
TRBJ1-2 | TRBV5-1 | once | . | TGCGCCAGCAGCTTGGACACCAACTATGGCTACACCTTC | CASSLDTNYGYTF
TRBJ2-7 | TRBV2 | . | . | TGTGCCAGCAGACTACAGGGCGACGAGCAGTACTTC | CASRLQGDEQYF
TRBJ1-6 | TRBV7-2 | . | . | TGTGCCAGCAGCTTAGTTGGAGGCTTTAATTCACCCCTCCACTTT | CASSLVGGFNSPLHF
TRBJ2-1 | TRBV7-2 | . | . | TGTGCCAGCAGCTTAGCTAGCGGCCCCGCGGTCTACAATGAGCAGTTCTTC | CASSLASGPAVYNEQFF
TRBJ1-2 | TRBV11-3 | once | . | TGTGCCAGCAGCTTAGGCAGGCTTAACTATGGCTACACCTTC | CASSLGRLNYGYTF
TRBJ2-5 | TRBV7-7 | . | . | TGTGCCAGCAGCTTAGGGATAAAAGAGACCCAGTACTTC | CASSLGIKETQYF
TRBJ2-5 | TRBV7-6 | . | . | TGTGCCACCGGAAGGGGGCAAGAGACCCAGTACTTC | CATGRGQETQYF
TRBJ1-6 | TRBV19 | once | . | TGTGCCAGTAGTACCTTTTGGGCCAGGGATTCACCCCTCCACTTT | CASSTFWARDSPLHF
TRBJ1-6 | TRBV10-3 | . | . | TGTGCCATCAGTGAGTTTGGTAATTCACCCCTCCACTTT | CAISEFGNSPLHF
TRBJ2-7 | TRBV9 | . | . | TGTGCCAGCAGCGTAGCAGTCTTAACCGAGCAGTACTTC | CASSVAVLTEQYF
TRBJ1-6 | TRBV30 | . | . | TGTGCCTGGAGTGTAGATTCTGGGCCGCTTATCTATAATTCACCCCTCCACTTT | CAWSVDSGPLIYNSPLHF
TRBJ1-1 | TRBV5-1 | . | TRBD1 | TGCGCCAGCACTGGACAGGGTGATGAAGCTTTCTTT | CASTGQGDEAFF
TRBJ2-3 | TRBV4-3 | . | TRBD2 | TGCGCCAGCAGCCAAGATCGGAGCGGGGGGGCCGGAGATACGCAGTATTTT | CASSQDRSGGAGDTQYF
TRBJ1-5 | TRBV4-3 | . | . | TGCGCCAGCAGCCCCCGGTGGCAGAGCAATCAGCCCCAGCATTTT | CASSPRWQSNQPQHF
TRBJ2-5 | TRBV5-1 | . | . | TGCGCCAGCAGCCCCCCGGGGGTGACCCAGTACTTC | CASSPPGVTQYF
TRBJ1-2 | TRBV30 | . | . | TGTGCCTGGAGTGTAGGGACTGACAATGGCTACACCTTC | CAWSVGTDNGYTF
TRBJ1-2 | TRBV5-1 | . | . | TGCGCCAGCAGCTTGGAGAGGGAAGGCTACACCTTC | CASSLEREGYTF
TRBJ1-3 | TRBV5-1 | . | . | TGCGCCAGCAGCTTGAGTCCCGCGGCGAGCTCTGGAAACACCATATATTTT | CASSLSPAASSGNTIYF
TRBJ2-1 | TRBV5-3 | once | . | TGTGCCAGAAGCCCCTTTCTGATAGCTGGTGAGCAGTTCTTC | CARSPFLIAGEQFF
TRBJ2-5 | TRBV6-1 | . | TRBD1 | TGTGCCAGCCATCTAGACAGGGGGCAAGAGACCCAGTACTTC | CASHLDRGQETQYF
TRBJ1-1 | TRBV25-1 | . | TRBD1 | TGTGCCAGCAGTCCGGACAGGTTCCGGACTGAAGCTTTCTTT | CASSPDRFRTEAFF
TRBJ1-2 | TRBV25-1 | . | . | TGTGCCAGCAGTTGTCGGCTTAACTATGGCTACACCTTC | CASSCRLNYGYTF
TRBJ1-1 | TRBV30 | . | . | TGTGCCTGGAGCGATGGGAACACTGAAGCTTTCTTT | CAWSDGNTEAFF
TRBJ2-1 | TRBV2 | . | TRBD2 | TGTGCCAGCAGTGTTCTCAAGACTAGCGCCGGATCGAATGAGCAGTTCTTC | CASSVLKTSAGSNEQFF
TRBJ2-7 | TRBV2 | . | TRBD1 | TGTGCCAGCAGCCCATATTCCGGGACAGGGGAACACGAGCAGTACTTC | CASSPYSGTGEHEQYF
TRBJ1-2 | TRBV7-9 | . | . | TGTGCCAGCAGCTTAGGGGACACGTCCCTTTTTGGCTACACCTTC | CASSLGDTSLFGYTF
TRBJ1-1 | TRBV6-1 | . | TRBD1 | TGTGCCAGCGGCTACAGGGGGGACACTGAAGCTTTCTTT | CASGYRGDTEAFF
TRBJ2-7 | TRBV4-1 | . | TRBD2 | TGCGCCAGCAGCCAAGCCCCCAGCGGGATCGGCTACGAGCAGTACTTC | CASSQAPSGIGYEQYF
TRBJ1-5 | TRBV2 | few | . | TGTGCCAGCAGTGGCGGAGTTACCAATCAGCCCCAGCATTTT | CASSGGVTNQPQHF
TRBJ2-7 | TRBV12-5 | . | . | TGTGCTAGTGGTTTGGTCTCCATTCATCAGTACGAGCAGTACTTC | CASGLVSIHQYEQYF
TRBJ2-3 | TRBV29-1 | . | . | TGCAGCTCCCTTAAGGCCGCCCCCACAGATACGCAGTATTTT | CSSLKAAPTDTQYF
TRBJ1-1 | TRBV7-9 | . | TRBD1 | TGTGCCAGCAGCCCCCTCGGGACAGGGAACACTGAAGCTTTCTTT | CASSPLGTGNTEAFF
TRBJ2-7 | TRBV10-3 | . | TRBD1 | TGTGCCATCAGCCCCACGGGACAGGACCCACGAGCCTCCTACGAGCAGTACTTC | CAISPTGQDPRASYEQYF
TRBJ2-3 | TRBV12-5 | . | . | TGTGCTAGTGGTTTGGGGGGAACGAGAGATACGCAGTATTTT | CASGLGGTRDTQYF
TRBJ1-2 | TRBV5-1 | . | . | TGCGCCAGCAGCTTGGCCCAGGGACCATATGGCTACACCTTC | CASSLAQGPYGYTF